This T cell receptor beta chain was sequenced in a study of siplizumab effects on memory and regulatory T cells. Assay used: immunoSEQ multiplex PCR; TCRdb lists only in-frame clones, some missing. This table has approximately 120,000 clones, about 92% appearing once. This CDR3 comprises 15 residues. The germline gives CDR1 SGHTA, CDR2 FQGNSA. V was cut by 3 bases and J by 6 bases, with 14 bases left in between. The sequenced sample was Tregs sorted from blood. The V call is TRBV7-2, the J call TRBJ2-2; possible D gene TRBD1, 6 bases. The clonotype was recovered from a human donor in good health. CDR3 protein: CASSFQLGAPGELFF. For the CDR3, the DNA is TGTGCCAGCAGCTTCCAACTGGGGGCCCCCGGGGAGCTGTTTTTT.